This TCR beta chain appears in the sequencing data of a study of blood T cell repertoires in COVID-19 (dated by TCRdb to between 2020 and 2021). Regarding the research as a whole: The collaborator samples originated in the United States, Italy and Spain and spanned the acute and convalescent phases of COVID-19. The repertoires were released in a freely available public database meant as a resource for research on the immune response to SARS-CoV-2. Where available, HLA class I and class II types were obtained from metadata supplied by the sample provider rather than from assay-based typing. Subjects who had been exposed to COVID-19, were actively infected with it, or had recovered from it provided the deeply sampled blood TCRbeta repertoires that made up the dataset. The material from the prospective study consisted of cDNA or gDNA derived from T cells, B-cell-depleted T cells, or PBMCs. The samples were drawn from the first 160 participants of the ongoing ImmuneRACE study and from 1,254 subjects provided by 6 global collaborators. A de-identified subject ID, COVID-19 status, age in years and sex were almost always included in the sample metadata.

Sequences SNHLY (CDR1) and FYNNEI (CDR2) are obtained from the germline V gene. V has 2 bases trimmed and J has 6 bases trimmed; junction bases matching no gene number 6. The CDR3 covers 15 residues, taking in both the cysteine and the phenylalanine. Just the 45-base CDR3 DNA is kept, in frame starting at base 1. Enrolling through a virtual design, the prospective study's participants ranged in age from about 18 to 89 years and lived across roughly 23 United States geographic areas. In the prospective study, cohorts were assigned on the basis of participant-reported clinical history obtained from a screening survey and a study questionnaire. ImmuneRACE Cohort 3 recovered participants were defined by two consecutive negative NP/OP PCR tests, healthcare professional clearance, or symptom resolution. Each participant in the prospective study had whole blood, serum and a nasopharyngeal or oropharyngeal swab collected by mobile phlebotomists. Participants in the prospective study had the option to provide additional blood draws and questionnaires over a roughly 2-month period. Prospective study blood samples were shipped either frozen or at room temperature before DNA extraction.

Summary of the overall study and its limitations: Clinical and demographic metadata were provided uncurated, with the amount varying by source and participant.

About this clone itself: Its antigen remains unidentified. No quality values exist for individual bases; no much larger clone is one base distant.

TCRbeta CDR3 regions were amplified from genomic DNA using the immunoSEQ Assay, a bias-controlled multiplex PCR. The study's processing was this. Nucleated cell counts per sample were estimated from amplification of reference gene primers within the assay. To quantify the absolute abundance of each unique TCRbeta CDR3 rearrangement, sequence reads were collapsed and filtered. Productive Simpson clonality was computed per sample as the square root of Simpson's diversity index over productive rearrangements. The table comes from immuneACCESS by way of TCRdb, which keeps in-frame sequences with V and J called. Part of the clones is missing from these tables; in studies checked, under half for an unresolved V gene and the rest for unknown reasons. That table is the source of V, J and clone size, and D and trimming were worked out from the DNA. This sample comprises 390,000 or so clones, about 87% of them detected only once. The ten largest clones add up to about 9.4% of the sample.

The sequence is built from TRBV2 and TRBJ2-7, with 11 bases in between that match TRBD1. The TCR originated in a woman between 50 and 59 years old who had recovered from COVID-19. Input material: PBMCs or T cells enriched from blood (not recorded which). The sequenced DNA: TGTGCCAGCAGTGAAATGGGACAGGGGGGCCGCGAGCAGTACTTC. This translates into CASSEMGQGGREQYF. With the rest looked up from the reference TRBV2 and TRBJ2-7 genes rather than sequenced, the full variable domain is EPEVTQTPSHQVTQMGQEVILRCVPISNHLYFYWYRQILGQKVEFLVSFYNNEISEKSEIFDDQFSVERPDGSNFTLKIRSTKLEDSAMYFCASSEMGQGGREQYFGPGTRLTVT.